These T cell receptor beta chains were read from a single sample in a study of molecular identifiers for immune sequencing clone quantification. TCRdb independently ran MiXCR on the PCR reads; one entry per CDR3 protein. The sample shows some 580,000 distinct CDR3 sequences, around 25% of them seen only once. The sequencing sample was made of naive CD8+ T cells from blood, with Jurkat cell RNA spiked in. The receptors were gathered from a human donor in good health. Some libraries in this study had Jurkat cell RNA spiked in. The CDR3 runs from the conserved cysteine through the conserved F or W. A D gene is named only where the DNA matches it firmly. A clone size is listed for some rows: how often the clone was seen (once, few, many), or a class if it is expanded.

V gene	J gene	D gene	clone size	CDR3 DNA	CDR3 protein
TRBV15	TRBJ2-2	NA	few	TGTGCCACCAGCAGTGGGGGCGTTAACACCGGGGAGCTGTTTTTT	CATSSGGVNTGELFF
TRBV3-1	TRBJ2-6	NA	many	TGTGCCAGCAGCCAGCTTCCAGGCTCTGGGGCCAACGTCCTGACTTTC	CASSQLPGSGANVLTF
TRBV4-1	TRBJ1-2	TRBD1	NA	TGCGCCAGCAGCCACGGACAGGGATATTTGGACTATGGCTACACCTTC	CASSHGQGYLDYGYTF
TRBV11-2	TRBJ2-3	NA	NA	TGTGCCAGCAGCCCAGGGGAGGGGGGAATGTCCACAGATACGCAGTATTTT	CASSPGEGGMSTDTQYF
TRBV7-3	TRBJ1-1	NA	many	TGTGCCAGCAGAGGCCCAAACACTGAAGCTTTCTTT	CASRGPNTEAFF
TRBV14	TRBJ2-3	TRBD2	many	TGTGCCAGCAGCCAGCTAGCGGGAGGAATAGATACGCAGTATTTT	CASSQLAGGIDTQYF
TRBV9	TRBJ1-1	NA	few	TGTGCCAGCAGCGTAGGGCAGGGCGCCACTGAAGCTTTCTTT	CASSVGQGATEAFF
TRBV12-3/TRBV12-4	TRBJ2-1	TRBD2	many	TGTGCCAGCAGTCCGACTAGCGGGAGTTACAATGAGCAGTTCTTC	CASSPTSGSYNEQFF
TRBV7-9	TRBJ2-3	TRBD2	many	TGTGCCAGCAGCTGGACTAGCGGGAGGGCCGTCGATACGCAGTATTTT	CASSWTSGRAVDTQYF
TRBV19	TRBJ2-1	NA	NA	TGTGCCAGTAGTATTACCCCCAGCTCCTACAATGAGCAGTTCTTC	CASSITPSSYNEQFF
TRBV27	TRBJ2-3	TRBD1	few	TGTGCCAGCACCAATTTACACAGGGGGCGGTATGATACGCAGTATTTT	CASTNLHRGRYDTQYF
TRBV4-3	TRBJ2-7	TRBD1	NA	TGCGCCAGCAGCCACGGACAGGGGAGCTCCTACGAGCGGTACTTC	CASSHGQGSSYERYF
TRBV20-1	TRBJ2-7	TRBD1	NA	TGCAGTGCTAGGGGCCGACAGGGTCGGCCCTACGAGCAGTACTTC	CSARGRQGRPYEQYF
TRBV4-1	TRBJ2-3	TRBD1	many	TGCGCCAGCAGCCAAGATCAGGGACAGGGTACAGATACGCAGTATTTT	CASSQDQGQGTDTQYF
TRBV20-1	TRBJ2-7	NA	NA	TGCAGTGCCCCCTTAGGGGGATACTACGAGCAGTACTTC	CSAPLGGYYEQYF
TRBV28	TRBJ2-3	NA	many	TGTGCCAGCAGTTTCCGAGGGTATGCAGATACGCAGTATTTT	CASSFRGYADTQYF
TRBV20-1	TRBJ2-7	TRBD2	few	TGCAGCGCTAGCGGGGGGAAGTACGAGCAGTACTTC	CSASGGKYEQYF
TRBV7-9	TRBJ1-2	NA	few	TGTGCCAGCAGCCTTCCGGACGTCAATGGCTACACCTTC	CASSLPDVNGYTF
TRBV4-3	TRBJ2-1	TRBD2	NA	TGCGCCAGCAGCCAAGTACGAGCGGGAGGGCCTGAGGTGAATGAGCAGTTCTTC	CASSQVRAGGPEVNEQFF
TRBV28	TRBJ2-7	NA	NA	TGTGCCAGCAGTGGGGGGCGGAGGGCCTCCTACGAGCAGTACTTC	CASSGGRRASYEQYF
TRBV7-6	TRBJ2-2	NA	NA	TGTGCCAGCAGCCTAAGAGAGGGGGGGAACACCGGGGAGCTGTTTTTT	CASSLREGGNTGELFF
TRBV12-3/TRBV12-4	TRBJ2-5	TRBD1	many	TGTGCCAGCAGTGGCGACAGGGGACTCCAAGAGACCCAGTACTTC	CASSGDRGLQETQYF
TRBV4-3	TRBJ1-5	NA	many	TGCGCCAGCAGCCGAGACAGCTATAGCAATCAGCCCCAGCATTTT	CASSRDSYSNQPQHF
TRBV3-1	TRBJ2-7	NA	once	TGTGCCAGCAGCCAAGAAGGGAACTACGAGCAGTACTTC	CASSQEGNYEQYF
TRBV5-1	TRBJ2-3	TRBD2	many	TGCGCCAGCAGCGGAGCGGGGGGACCAGATACGCAGTATTTT	CASSGAGGPDTQYF
TRBV5-4	TRBJ1-1	NA	few	TGTGCCAGCAGCTTCTACGGGCACACTGAAGCTTTCTTT	CASSFYGHTEAFF
TRBV3-1	TRBJ2-3	NA	many	TGTGCCAGCAGCCAAGAGGTCCCCAGCACAGATACGCAGTATTTT	CASSQEVPSTDTQYF
TRBV27	TRBJ2-5	TRBD1	NA	TGTGCCACCTCTACGACAGGGCCAGAGACCCAGTACTTC	CATSTTGPETQYF
TRBV7-3	TRBJ2-1	TRBD2	many	TGTGCCAGCAGCCCATTCGAGGGACTAGCGTTCGTCAATGAGCAGTTCTTC	CASSPFEGLAFVNEQFF
TRBV18	TRBJ2-3	NA	many	TGTGCCAGCTCACCCCCCCTCCAGGATACGCAGTATTTT	CASSPPLQDTQYF
TRBV19	TRBJ1-4	TRBD1	many	TGTGCCAGTAGTTCGGGGACAGCATTCGTTTTT	CASSSGTAFVF
TRBV7-2	TRBJ1-1	NA	few	TGTGCCAGCAGCTTAGGGGACACACCTTGGGTAGGGACTGAAGCTTTCTTT	CASSLGDTPWVGTEAFF
TRBV25-1	TRBJ1-1	NA	many	TGTGCCAGCAGTGCAAGACAGGCGGGCACTGAAGCTTTCTTT	CASSARQAGTEAFF
TRBV2	TRBJ2-5	TRBD2	NA	TGTGCCAGCGCCCCCCTAGCGGGAGAATACCAAGAGACCCAGTACTTC	CASAPLAGEYQETQYF
TRBV6-8	TRBJ2-1	NA	NA	TGTGCCAGCAGTTACCCCCCCCACACTATCTCCTACAATGAGCAGTTCTTC	CASSYPPHTISYNEQFF
TRBV9	TRBJ2-2	NA	few	TGTGCCAGCAGCGCCCAAGGCCGCAAGGGACCGAACACCGGGGAGCTGTTTTTT	CASSAQGRKGPNTGELFF
TRBV19	TRBJ2-1	NA	few	TGTGCCAGTAGCCGGGGGCGGAGGGCCCGGGTAGCCGAGCAGTTCTTC	CASSRGRRARVAEQFF
TRBV6-1	TRBJ1-1	TRBD1	few	TGTGCCAGCAGTCTACCGGGACAGGGGTTTGTGGGTGAAGCTTTCTTT	CASSLPGQGFVGEAFF
TRBV27	TRBJ2-1	TRBD2	few	TGTGCCAGCAGTTCCTGGCGGGAGTTCGACAATGAGCAGTTCTTC	CASSSWREFDNEQFF
TRBV7-9	TRBJ2-1	NA	NA	TGTGCCAGCAGCCCACGGGACCTCAGCCCCTACAATGAGCAGTTCTTC	CASSPRDLSPYNEQFF
TRBV4-1	TRBJ2-7	TRBD1	NA	TGCGCCAGCAGCCAGGACAGGGCCCCCTCCTCCTACGAGCGGTACTTC	CASSQDRAPSSYERYF
TRBV29-1	TRBJ2-1	TRBD2	few	TGCAGCGCTGACCACCCGGGACTAGCGGGCGATGAGCAGTTCTTC	CSADHPGLAGDEQFF
TRBV13	TRBJ2-4	NA	many	TGTGCCAGCAGCGGCTACTCATCACTAGCCAAAAACATTCAGTACTTC	CASSGYSSLAKNIQYF
TRBV10-3	TRBJ2-5	TRBD2	many	TGTGCCATCAGTGTCGCGGGAGGCCTCCAAGAGACCCAGTACTTC	CAISVAGGLQETQYF